This T cell receptor beta chain was found in a study of T cell responses to AZD1222 COVID-19 vaccine. Study conclusions and caveats: Baseline testing showed seropositivity in only a handful of AZD1222 recipients.

Method: immunoSEQ multiplex PCR; TCRdb's copy keeps in-frame clones and lacks some. Of 120,000 to 150,000 clones in the sample, 88% are singletons; the top ten hold roughly 5.2%. CDR1 MNHEY and CDR2 SMNVEV come from the germline V gene (reference sequence). This CDR3 has 15 residues. V lost 5 bases to trimming and J lost 3 bases, with 16 bases between them. Points on this clone: Its target is not known.

V and J are TRBV27 and TRBJ1-2, with a possible D match to TRBD1 (5 bases). The sample in question was peripheral blood, obtained 28 days after the second dose of the MenACWY control vaccine. The clonotype originates from an adult who received the MenACWY meningococcal vaccine as a control. The CDR3 spells CASSPFWGGDYGYTF. CDR3 in DNA: TGTGCCAGCAGTCCCTTCTGGGGGGGAGACTATGGCTACACCTTC.